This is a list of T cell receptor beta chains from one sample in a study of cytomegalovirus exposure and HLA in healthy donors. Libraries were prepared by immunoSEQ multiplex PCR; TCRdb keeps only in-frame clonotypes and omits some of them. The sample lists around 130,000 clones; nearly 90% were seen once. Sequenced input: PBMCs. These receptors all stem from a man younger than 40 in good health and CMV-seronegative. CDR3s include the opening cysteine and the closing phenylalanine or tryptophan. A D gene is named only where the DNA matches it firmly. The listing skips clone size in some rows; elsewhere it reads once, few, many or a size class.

DNA: TGTGCCACCAGTACTATACGACTAGGGATGGAAAGCACAGATACGCAGTATTTT
CDR3: CATSTIRLGMESTDTQYF
J: TRBJ2-3
D: -
V: TRBV15
size: -

DNA: TGTGCCAGCAGCTTAATGCCAGGGGGCCAATCACCCCTCCACTTT
CDR3: CASSLMPGGQSPLHF
J: TRBJ1-6
D: TRBD1
V: TRBV7-3
size: -

DNA: TGTGCCAGCAGCGGACTAGCGGGGAGCACAGATACGCAGTATTTT
CDR3: CASSGLAGSTDTQYF
J: TRBJ2-3
D: TRBD2
V: TRBV5-6
size: -

DNA: TGTGCCAGCAGCTATCAGGGAGGCGACTATGGCTACACCTTC
CDR3: CASSYQGGDYGYTF
J: TRBJ1-2
D: -
V: TRBV7-2
size: -

DNA: TGCGCCAGCACCCTAGGGGCTAGCGGGGCTGCTGAGCAGTTCTTC
CDR3: CASTLGASGAAEQFF
J: TRBJ2-1
D: TRBD2
V: TRBV5-1
size: -

DNA: TGCGCCAGCAGTCGGAACAGGGGGCTGCGCAATCAGCCCCAGCATTTT
CDR3: CASSRNRGLRNQPQHF
J: TRBJ1-5
D: TRBD1
V: TRBV23-1
size: -

DNA: TGTGCCAGCAGTTCGGGAAACACTGAAGCTTTCTTT
CDR3: CASSSGNTEAFF
J: TRBJ1-1
D: -
V: TRBV28
size: few

DNA: TGTGCCAGCAGCCCAGGGACAGGAAATTCACCCCTCCACTTT
CDR3: CASSPGTGNSPLHF
J: TRBJ1-6
D: TRBD1
V: TRBV6-6
size: -

DNA: TGTGCCAGCAGCCCGGGGACTGGTAGTTCCTATGGCTACACCTTC
CDR3: CASSPGTGSSYGYTF
J: TRBJ1-2
D: -
V: TRBV7-3
size: -

DNA: TGTGCCAGCATGGGGGCAGGGGGGTCTAACTATGGCTACACCTTC
CDR3: CASMGAGGSNYGYTF
J: TRBJ1-2
D: TRBD1
V: TRBV25-1
size: -

DNA: TGTGCCAGCAGCAGTCAGGGTTCCTACGAGCAGTACTTC
CDR3: CASSSQGSYEQYF
J: TRBJ2-7
D: -
V: TRBV21-1
size: -

DNA: TGTGCCATCAGTCAGGGACAGTCTTCTGGAAACACCATATATTTT
CDR3: CAISQGQSSGNTIYF
J: TRBJ1-3
D: TRBD1
V: TRBV10-3
size: -

DNA: TGCGCCAGCAGCCAAGATGGGACAGGGACCAATGAGCAGTTCTTC
CDR3: CASSQDGTGTNEQFF
J: TRBJ2-1
D: TRBD1
V: TRBV4-1
size: -

DNA: TGTGCCAGCAGTACCGGACAGGGCGTTTTCGGCTACACCTTC
CDR3: CASSTGQGVFGYTF
J: TRBJ1-2
D: TRBD1
V: TRBV6-5
size: -

DNA: TGTGCCATCAGTGAGCGGGGACTAGCGGGGGGAAACAATGAGCAGTTCTTC
CDR3: CAISERGLAGGNNEQFF
J: TRBJ2-1
D: TRBD2
V: TRBV10-3
size: -

DNA: TGTGCCAGCAGCCCCGGGTGGAATCAGCCCCAGCATTTT
CDR3: CASSPGWNQPQHF
J: TRBJ1-5
D: -
V: TRBV14
size: -

DNA: TGTGCCAGCAGCTACTCAGGGGGCGGTCAGCCCCAGCATTTT
CDR3: CASSYSGGGQPQHF
J: TRBJ1-5
D: TRBD1
V: TRBV7-9
size: few

DNA: TGTGCCAGCAGTCCCCCGTTAGGGGGCCCACCCCTCCACTTT
CDR3: CASSPPLGGPPLHF
J: TRBJ1-6
D: TRBD1
V: TRBV28
size: -

DNA: TGTGCCAGCAGCTCTTCCGAGGGGGCGAGATCTGGAAACACCATATATTTT
CDR3: CASSSSEGARSGNTIYF
J: TRBJ1-3
D: TRBD1
V: TRBV11-2
size: -

DNA: TGTGCCAGCAACCGAAGACAGGGGGCGACAGATACGCAGTATTTT
CDR3: CASNRRQGATDTQYF
J: TRBJ2-3
D: TRBD1
V: TRBV6-6
size: -

DNA: TGTGCCAGCAGCTTAAACAGGATGAACACTGAAGCTTTCTTT
CDR3: CASSLNRMNTEAFF
J: TRBJ1-1
D: -
V: TRBV7-2
size: -

DNA: TGTGCCAGCAGAGGGGGGGAAGATACGCAGTATTTT
CDR3: CASRGGEDTQYF
J: TRBJ2-3
D: -
V: TRBV11-2
size: once

DNA: TGTGCCAGTAGTATGGGCCCCTCCGGGGATTCACCCCTCCACTTT
CDR3: CASSMGPSGDSPLHF
J: TRBJ1-6
D: -
V: TRBV19
size: -

DNA: TGTGCCAGCAGGCCGTATAGTGTGGGACAGGGTGTCCACGAGCAGTACTTC
CDR3: CASRPYSVGQGVHEQYF
J: TRBJ2-7
D: TRBD1
V: TRBV27
size: once

DNA: TGTGCCAGCAGTTCCGAGGGACAGGGTTTAACTGAAGCTTTCTTT
CDR3: CASSSEGQGLTEAFF
J: TRBJ1-1
D: TRBD1
V: TRBV28
size: -

DNA: TGTGCCAGCAGTCTCGGGACAGGGAATGGGGAGACCCAGTACTTC
CDR3: CASSLGTGNGETQYF
J: TRBJ2-5
D: TRBD1
V: TRBV2
size: -

DNA: TGCAGCGTGGGGAATGGGGGGAACACCATATATTTT
CDR3: CSVGNGGNTIYF
J: TRBJ1-3
D: -
V: TRBV29-1
size: once

DNA: TGTGCCATCAGGGAACACTTAGCGGAACGCACAGATACGCAGTATTTT
CDR3: CAIREHLAERTDTQYF
J: TRBJ2-3
D: -
V: TRBV10-3
size: -

DNA: TGTGCCAGCACCGACAGCTCTGGGGCCAACGTCCTGACTTTC
CDR3: CASTDSSGANVLTF
J: TRBJ2-6
D: -
V: TRBV11-1
size: -

DNA: TGTGCCAGCTCATCAGACAGGTTTGGCACCGGGGAGCTGTTTTTT
CDR3: CASSSDRFGTGELFF
J: TRBJ2-2
D: -
V: TRBV18
size: -

DNA: TGTGCCAGCAGGCCCGGGACAGGGGGCCCCGGGGAGCTGTTTTTT
CDR3: CASRPGTGGPGELFF
J: TRBJ2-2
D: TRBD1
V: TRBV7-9
size: -

DNA: TGCGCCAGCAGCCAAGTGGGGACAGGCCCCAATCAGCCCCAGCATTTT
CDR3: CASSQVGTGPNQPQHF
J: TRBJ1-5
D: TRBD1
V: TRBV4-1
size: once

DNA: TGTGCCAGCAGTTATGTGGCCTTTCCCCTTAATGAAAAACTGTTTTTT
CDR3: CASSYVAFPLNEKLFF
J: TRBJ1-4
D: -
V: TRBV6-5
size: -

DNA: TGTGCCAGCAGCACGCCGAGTCGGTGGCGGTATGGCTACACCTTC
CDR3: CASSTPSRWRYGYTF
J: TRBJ1-2
D: -
V: TRBV9
size: -

DNA: TGTGCCAGCAGCCACTCAACTTCGACTACGCTTAGGGAGCAGTACTTC
CDR3: CASSHSTSTTLREQYF
J: TRBJ2-7
D: -
V: TRBV7-6
size: -

DNA: TGTGCCAGCAGGTCCCTTGGCGGTAGCAATCAGCCCCAGCATTTT
CDR3: CASRSLGGSNQPQHF
J: TRBJ1-5
D: -
V: TRBV2
size: once

DNA: TGTGCCAGCTCACCATCCAGCGCTGGAAACACCATATATTTT
CDR3: CASSPSSAGNTIYF
J: TRBJ1-3
D: -
V: TRBV18
size: once

DNA: TGCGCCAGCACGGACAGGGCCCATACGAACACCGGGGAGCTGTTTTTT
CDR3: CASTDRAHTNTGELFF
J: TRBJ2-2
D: TRBD1
V: TRBV5-1
size: -

DNA: TGTGCCAGCAGTTTACTTGGAGGGGCCAATCAGCCCCAGCATTTT
CDR3: CASSLLGGANQPQHF
J: TRBJ1-5
D: -
V: TRBV27
size: once

DNA: TGTGCCAGCAGCCATAGGACTAGCGGGGGAACTAGCACAGATACGCAGTATTTT
CDR3: CASSHRTSGGTSTDTQYF
J: TRBJ2-3
D: TRBD2
V: TRBV7-9
size: -

DNA: TGCGCCAGCAGCCCTAACCGGTACACTGAAGCTTTCTTT
CDR3: CASSPNRYTEAFF
J: TRBJ1-1
D: -
V: TRBV4-3
size: -

DNA: TGTGCCAGCAGTTTAAACAGGGTGGACTACACCTTC
CDR3: CASSLNRVDYTF
J: TRBJ1-2
D: -
V: TRBV28
size: -

DNA: TGTGCCAGCAGTTCCGGGACTAGCAGGTACAATGAGCAGTTCTTC
CDR3: CASSSGTSRYNEQFF
J: TRBJ2-1
D: TRBD2
V: TRBV28
size: -

DNA: TGTGCCAGCAGGGTCCAAGGACAGGGGGAGTTTATCTACTTC
CDR3: CASRVQGQGEFIYF
J: TRBJ2-7
D: TRBD1
V: TRBV2
size: -

DNA: TGTGCCAGCAGCTCCTCGACTAGGGGTAACATTCAGTACTTC
CDR3: CASSSSTRGNIQYF
J: TRBJ2-4
D: -
V: TRBV4-2
size: once

DNA: TGCGCCAGCAGCCCGGTCGGGGGGGTGGTCCGCTCTGAAGCTTTCTTT
CDR3: CASSPVGGVVRSEAFF
J: TRBJ1-1
D: -
V: TRBV5-1
size: -

DNA: TGTGCCAGCAGCTTCAGACAGGGAGCTAACTATGGCTACACCTTC
CDR3: CASSFRQGANYGYTF
J: TRBJ1-2
D: TRBD1
V: TRBV7-6
size: -

DNA: TGTGCCAGCAGCCAGGAACTAGCGGGGGGGCAGGATGAGCAGTTCTTC
CDR3: CASSQELAGGQDEQFF
J: TRBJ2-1
D: TRBD2
V: TRBV4-2
size: -